These 26 T cell receptor beta chains share one sample of origin, sequenced in a study of blood T cell repertoires in COVID-19. Method: immunoSEQ multiplex PCR; TCRdb's copy keeps in-frame clones and lacks some. The data hold a few hundred thousand clones, with 88% observed a single time. Sequenced sample: PBMCs or T cells enriched from blood (not recorded which). The receptor set was obtained from a woman aged 25-40 years who had been exposed to COVID-19.

This clone has just one count. The chain combines TRBV3-1 (or the pseudogene TRBV3-2) with TRBJ1-3; tentative D call: TRBD1 (5 bases). Looked up from germline, CDR1 is LGHDT and CDR2 is YNNKEL (reference sequence). The length of the CDR3 is 17 residues. Trimming removed 3 bases from V and 1 base from J, with 16 bases in between. In DNA, the CDR3 is TGTGCCAGCAGCCATCCTCTAACAGGATGGTCTGGAAACACCATATATTTT. This encodes CASSHPLTGWSGNTIYF.

V gene TRBV12-5 combines with J gene TRBJ2-3; 13 positions match TRBD2. CDR1 is LGHNT and CDR2 is FRNRAP in the germline V gene. This CDR3 has 16 amino acids. The V gene end was trimmed by 5 bases and the J gene end by 3 bases; junction bases not matched to a gene: 5. CDR3 residues: CASGDRLAGGTDTQYF. CDR3 in DNA: TGTGCTAGTGGTGACAGACTAGCGGGAGGTACAGATACGCAGTATTTT.

The V and J genes are TRBV19 and TRBJ2-1, with a tentative D call TRBD2 (6 bases). CDR3 length equals 16 residues. Germline V CDR1 and CDR2: LNHDA, SQIVND (reference sequence). V shed 3 bases and J shed 3 bases, with 15 bases lying between them. CDR3: CASSIWRGTFYNEQFF. The CDR3 bases are TGTGCCAGTAGTATCTGGCGCGGGACCTTCTACAATGAGCAGTTCTTC.

This chain connects TRBV9 to TRBJ2-7, with 9 positions matching TRBD2. The V gene end was trimmed by 0 bases and the J gene end by 5 bases; junction bases not matched to a gene: 6. CDR1 SGDLS and CDR2 YYNGEE come from the germline V gene. This CDR3 region has 15 residues. The CDR3 is CASSVGGLAGHEQYF. CDR3 DNA: TGTGCCAGCAGCGTAGGGGGTCTAGCGGGACACGAGCAGTACTTC.

CDR3 bases: TGCAGTGCTAGTGAACAGGGCGACGAGCAGTACTTC. Amino acid sequence: CSASEQGDEQYF. The rearrangement uses TRBV20-1 and TRBJ2-7; maybe TRBD1 (6 bases). Germline V lookup: CDR1 DFQATT, CDR2 SNEGSKA (reference sequence). The CDR3 is 12 residues long. Trimming cost V 3 bases and J 5 bases, with 11 bases left between them.

V gene TRBV14 combines with J gene TRBJ1-5; D call uncertain. Trimming removed 2 bases at V and 5 bases at J, with 7 bases between. CDR3 length: 13 amino acids. Germline CDR1 SGHDN, CDR2 FVKESK. The CDR3 protein is CASSQQTDQPQHF. CDR3 sequence (DNA): TGTGCCAGCAGCCAACAAACGGATCAGCCCCAGCATTTT.

This rearrangement joins TRBV3-1 (or the pseudogene TRBV3-2) to TRBJ2-1; D is undetermined. This CDR3 has 12 residues. Germline V CDR1 and CDR2: LGHDT, YNNKEL (reference sequence). V dropped 4 bases and J dropped 5 bases, with 6 bases sitting between them. CDR3 DNA sequence: TGTGCCAGCAGCCTTATCCACAATGAGCAGTTCTTC. It codes for CASSLIHNEQFF.

The chain uses TRBV7-7 and TRBJ1-1; D might be TRBD1 (6 bases). The CDR3 is 9 residues long. Per germline, CDR1 SSHAT and CDR2 FNYEAQ (reference sequence). The CDR3 protein is CAVGGPAFF. The CDR3 DNA reads as TGTGCTGTAGGGGGTCCCGCTTTCTTT.

This chain uses TRBV2 with TRBJ1-4; no reliable D call. V shed 5 bases and J shed 7 bases, with 14 bases lying between them. In germline, CDR1 is SNHLY, CDR2 FYNNEI. The CDR3 spans 14 residues. CDR3 nucleotides: TGTGCCAGCAGTCTTGGCCTAGGCGGTGAAAAACTGTTTTTT. This codes for CASSLGLGGEKLFF.

V and J are TRBV5-5 and TRBJ2-3; 12 nucleotides agree with TRBD2. Germline CDR1 reads SGHKS; CDR2 reads YYEKEE (reference sequence). J was trimmed by 4 bases and V by 0 bases; bases with no gene match: 9. The length of the CDR3 is 18 residues. CDR3 in amino acids: CASSLVGTSGPGADTQYF. For the CDR3, the DNA is TGTGCCAGCAGCTTGGTTGGGACTAGCGGGCCCGGGGCAGATACGCAGTATTTT.

Regarding this clone: Other DNA sequences in this sample translate to the same CDR3. This chain joins TRBV5-1 and TRBJ1-3, with unresolved D. The CDR3 is 14 amino acids. Germline CDR1 reads SGHRS; CDR2 reads YFSETQ. V was trimmed by 0 bases and J by 0 bases, leaving 4 bases between them. The DNA of the CDR3 is TGCGCCAGCAGCTTGGCAGGCTCTGGAAACACCATATATTTT. Translated, it gives CASSLAGSGNTIYF.

The chain joins TRBV16 to TRBJ2-6, with 9 nucleotides matching TRBD1. The V and J ends lost 3 bases and 0 bases, in that order; junction bases with no gene match: 6. The CDR3 has 18 residues. The germline V gene encodes CDR1 KGHSY and CDR2 FQNENV. CDR3 bases: TGTGCCAGCAGCCATCTGACAGGGGGAACCTCTGGGGCCAACGTCCTGACTTTC. This gives the protein CASSHLTGGTSGANVLTF.

The genes are TRBV19 and TRBJ2-1, with TRBD2 matching over 11 bases. The CDR3 covers 17 residues. With 4 bases clipped from V and 9 bases from J, the junction kept 14 bases outside the gene matches. Germline V gene data show CDR1 as LNHDA and CDR2 as SQIVND (reference sequence). CDR3: CASSSSYASGRPGEQFF. DNA of the CDR3: TGTGCCAGTAGTAGTTCTTACGCTAGCGGGAGGCCGGGTGAGCAGTTCTTC.

V is TRBV3-1 (or the pseudogene TRBV3-2) and J is TRBJ2-7; 8 nucleotides line up with TRBD1. CDR3 length: 15 residues. CDR1 LGHDT and CDR2 YNNKEL come from the germline V gene (reference sequence). The trim removed 4 bases at V and 2 bases at J, leaving 7 bases unmatched. CDR3 loop: CASSLTLQGAYEQYF. In nucleotides, the CDR3 is TGTGCCAGCAGCCTAACTCTACAGGGGGCCTACGAGCAGTACTTC.

The chain has TRBV28 and TRBJ2-7, with a possible D match to TRBD2 (6 bases). This CDR3 region has 12 residues. Germline CDR1 MDHEN, CDR2 SYDVKM. The V end was cut by 7 bases, the J end by 7 bases, with 14 bases between. The CDR3, as DNA: TGTGCCAGCACCCTAAGCCGGGGGGAGCAGTACTTC. This gives the protein CASTLSRGEQYF.

The gene calls are TRBV6-1 and TRBJ2-7, with D hard to call. Trimming removed 2 bases at V and 2 bases at J, with 13 bases between. This CDR3 spans 15 amino acids. From germline, CDR1 is MNHNS and CDR2 SASEGT. The chain's CDR3 is CASSESWATAYEQYF. CDR3 coding DNA: TGTGCCAGCAGTGAATCTTGGGCTACGGCCTACGAGCAGTACTTC.

The chain carries TRBV5-1 and TRBJ2-7, with 9 bases aligning to TRBD2. The CDR3 contains 16 residues. V lost 6 bases, J lost 1 base, and 11 bases stayed unmatched. The germline V gene has CDR1 SGHRS and CDR2 YFSETQ. CDR3 nucleotide sequence: TGCGCCAGCACTGAGACTAGCGGACGTTTTTCCTACGAGCAGTACTTC. This gives the protein CASTETSGRFSYEQYF.

The chain employs TRBV7-9 and TRBJ1-1; 11 nucleotides agree with TRBD1. Trimming at V came to 7 bases and at J to 6 bases, leaving 16 bases not matched to a gene. The CDR3 runs 17 residues. Germline values: CDR1 SEHNR, CDR2 FQNEAQ (reference sequence). CDR3 bases: TGTGCCAGCATCAATCTGGCGGGAGGACAGGGGGCATCTGAAGCTTTCTTT. This encodes CASINLAGGQGASEAFF.

V and J are TRBV19 and TRBJ2-7; D not resolved. From germline, CDR1 is LNHDA and CDR2 SQIVND (reference sequence). The length of the CDR3 is 11 residues. Deletions cut 8 bases from V and 6 bases from J, with 11 bases between. The CDR3 reads CASRPPCEQYF. CDR3 bases: TGTGCCAGTCGTCCCCCCTGCGAGCAGTACTTC.

The V call is TRBV11-3, the J call TRBJ2-7; a weak D match, TRBD1 (6 bases). The CDR3 runs to 15 residues. Per germline, CDR1 SGHNT and CDR2 YENEEA. V lost 1 base to trimming and J lost 9 bases, with 19 bases between them. The CDR3 here is CASSLGEQGVVGQYF. The CDR3 region has the DNA TGTGCCAGCAGCTTAGGAGAACAGGGCGTTGTAGGGCAGTACTTC.

The rearrangement uses TRBV3-1 (or the pseudogene TRBV3-2) and TRBJ2-1; no clear D gene. This CDR3 comprises 15 residues. Per the germline V gene, CDR1 is LGHDT and CDR2 is YNNKEL (reference sequence). Trimming cost V 3 bases and J 8 bases, with 17 bases left between them. The CDR3 region has the DNA TGTGCCAGCAGCCATTCGGTGGGTCAGGTCCATGAGCAGTTCTTC. This encodes CASSHSVGQVHEQFF.

This sequence joins TRBV6-2 or TRBV6-3 and TRBJ2-6; TRBD1 agrees at 8 bases. In germline, CDR1 is MNHEY, CDR2 SVGEGT. V shed 4 bases, J shed 0 bases, and the junction held 5 bases outside the gene matches. This CDR3 has 17 residues. The CDR3 protein is CASSSGQGLSGANVLTF. For the CDR3, the DNA is TGTGCCAGCAGTTCAGGACAGGGTCTCTCTGGGGCCAACGTCCTGACTTTC.

This sequence joins TRBV30 and TRBJ2-5; the D gene is possibly TRBD2 (6 bases). Trimming took 2 bases from V and 2 from J, leaving 9 bases between them. Looked up from germline, CDR1 is GTSNPN and CDR2 is SVGIG (reference sequence). This CDR3 is 13 amino acids long. This chain's CDR3 is CAWSYGGQETQYF. CDR3 nucleotides: TGTGCCTGGAGTTACGGAGGGCAAGAGACCCAGTACTTC.

CDR3 region: CASSQDFRGGQPQHF. The DNA for the CDR3 is TGTGCCAGCAGCCAAGATTTTCGGGGAGGCCAGCCCCAGCATTTT. V gene TRBV3-1 (or the pseudogene TRBV3-2) combines with J gene TRBJ1-5; D unresolved. CDR1 and CDR2 from the germline V gene are LGHDT and YNNKEL (reference sequence). Trimming left V 0 bases short and J 7 bases short, with 13 bases between. CDR3 length: 15 residues.

V is TRBV3-1 (or the pseudogene TRBV3-2) and J is TRBJ2-1; TRBD1 aligns across 7 bases. Trimming at V came to 4 bases and at J to 6 bases, leaving 3 bases not matched to a gene. CDR3 length: 13 residues. Germline V gene lookup returns CDR1 LGHDT and CDR2 YNNKEL (reference sequence). CDR3 coding DNA: TGTGCCAGCAGCCTGACAGGGCGCAATGAGCAGTTCTTC. Translation gives CASSLTGRNEQFF.

The chain is built from TRBV3-1 (or the pseudogene TRBV3-2) and TRBJ2-5, with unresolved D. The ends were cut back, 1 base at V and 3 bases at J, with 12 bases in the middle. CDR1 and CDR2 (germline): LGHDT, YNNKEL (reference sequence). This CDR3 has 15 residues. The DNA of the CDR3 is TGTGCCAGCAGCCAAGCGCCGGGTAAGGAAGAGACCCAGTACTTC. Translation gives CASSQAPGKEETQYF.